The present T cell receptor (beta chain) was sequenced within a study of T cells in Graves' hyperthyroidism and ophthalmopathy. This clonotype has a count of ten or more. Germline-derived CDR1 and CDR2 are SNHLY and FYNNEI. The CDR3 loop spans 15 amino acids. V shed 10 bases, J shed 9 bases, and the junction held 14 bases outside the gene matches. Fresh peripheral blood, 8 to 10 ml, was the source of the PBMCs. Amplified regions were TCR beta CDR3 sequences from RNA transcripts. The HTBI set primed first-round TCR CDR3 RT-PCR. Each CDR3 protein is one row after TCRdb ran MiXCR on the multiplex PCR reads. The profile shows hundreds of thousands of distinct CDR3 sequences, more than 12% of them singletons.

The V call is TRBV2, the J call TRBJ2-7, with 14 bases aligning to TRBD2. The sequenced sample was blood. The sequence was obtained from a woman aged 45-59 years with Graves' ophthalmopathy. CDR3 amino acids: CAKNEGLAGVSVQYF. DNA for the CDR3: TGTGCCAAAAATGAGGGACTAGCGGGAGTTAGCGTGCAGTACTTC.